Shown below are 8 T cell receptor beta chains from a single sample sequenced in a study of blood T cells in healthy people across ages. The use of a sample-barcoded 5' primer and a J-beta primer mix characterized a second PCR of about 6 to 11 cycles. TCRdb redid the calling of the 5' RACE reads with MiXCR, one entry per CDR3 protein. The sample includes around 690,000 distinct CDR3 sequences, around three fifths of them seen just once. Sequencing was performed on blood. Receptors were obtained from a man aged 60-69 years in good health.

The chain links TRBV27 to TRBJ2-6; 7 bases are shared with TRBD1. Germline values: CDR1 MNHEY, CDR2 SMNVEV (reference sequence). The V and J ends lost 6 bases and 0 bases, in that order; junction bases with no gene match: 11. CDR3 length: 18 residues. The CDR3 DNA reads TGTGCCAGCAGGAACGAAGGGGGACAGTCCTCTGGGGCCAACGTCCTGACTTTC. Translating gives CASRNEGGQSSGANVLTF. The complete variable domain, with remaining parts taken from reference TRBV27 and TRBJ2-6, reads EAQVTQNPRYLITVTGKKLTVTCSQNMNHEYMSWYRQDPGLGLRQIYYSMNVEVTDKGDVPEGYKVSRKEKRNFPLILESPSPNQTSLYFCASRNEGGQSSGANVLTFGAGSRLTVL.

J is TRBJ1-2 and V is TRBV2; D gene uncertain. From germline, CDR1 is SNHLY and CDR2 FYNNEI. The V and J ends lost 6 bases and 5 bases respectively, with 7 bases between them. This CDR3 contains 11 residues. DNA of the CDR3: TGTGCCAGCAGAATTGAGTATGGCTACACCTTC. It specifies CASRIEYGYTF.

V is TRBV29-1 and J is TRBJ2-2, with 8 bases that match TRBD2. V shed 6 bases, J shed 4 bases, and the junction held 1 base outside the gene matches. The CDR3 runs to 12 residues. The germline V gene encodes CDR1 SQVTM and CDR2 ANQGSEA. The chain's CDR3 is CSVRGGTGELFF. The CDR3 nucleotides are TGCAGCGTACGGGGGGGCACCGGGGAGCTGTTTTTT.

Note on this clonotype: Given a much more abundant clone one base away, this may be a read error. This sequence joins TRBV12-3 or TRBV12-4 and TRBJ2-7, with 12 bases fitting TRBD2. This CDR3 has 15 amino acids. The CDR3 DNA reads TGTGCCGGCAGTATGACTAGCGGGGGTAGCTACGAGCAGTACTTC. Encoded protein: CAGSMTSGGSYEQYF.

Turning to this clonotype: One end of the junction is discordant with germline, which a read error may explain. The rearrangement joins TRBV7-2 to TRBJ2-5, with 15 bases aligning to TRBD2. The CDR3 has 17 residues. Per germline, CDR1 SGHTA and CDR2 FQGNSA. DNA of the CDR3: TGCGCCAGCAGCAGAAGGACTAGCGGGGGGGCGAGGGAGACCCAGTACTTC. As protein: CASSRRTSGGARETQYF.

The chain links TRBV20-1 to TRBJ2-1; possibly TRBD2 for D (6 bases). Trimming pared 2 bases from V and 10 bases from J, leaving 15 bases between. The CDR3 is 13 residues long. Germline V gene sequence: CDR1 DFQATT, CDR2 SNEGSKA (reference sequence). In DNA form, the CDR3 reads TGCAGTGCTAGAATGGCCGGGGGTAACGAGCAGTTCTTC. It yields the protein CSARMAGGNEQFF.

J is TRBJ2-5 and V is TRBV7-9, with a tentative D call TRBD1 (5 bases). The V gene lost 5 bases and the J gene lost 9 bases, with 16 bases spanning the gap. CDR1 and CDR2 from the germline V gene are SEHNR and FQNEAQ (reference sequence). This CDR3 comprises 13 residues. CDR3 DNA sequence: TGTGCCAGCAGCCTTAGTTCCCAGGGTGCCCAGTACTTC. It is translated as CASSLSSQGAQYF.

The rearrangement uses TRBV5-1 and TRBJ2-3, with TRBD1 matching over 9 bases. Germline assignment: CDR1 SGHRS and CDR2 YFSETQ. Germline trimming cut 7 bases from V and 3 bases from J; bases unmatched to any gene: 6. The CDR3 consists of 14 residues. CDR3 sequence reads: CASGKQGATDTQYF. For the CDR3, the DNA is TGCGCCAGCGGCAAACAGGGGGCAACAGATACGCAGTATTTT.